This T cell receptor beta chain was identified in a study of shared clonotypes between healthy human individuals. Looked up from germline, CDR1 is SGHAT and CDR2 is FQNNGV. The CDR3 totals 15 residues. V trimming: 5 bases; J trimming: 2 bases; junction bases outside the gene matches: 5. Profiled with immunoSEQ multiplex PCR; TCRdb holds only in-frame clones, not every one. The table lists roughly 2,300,000 clones, 80% to 95% of them singletons, with more than 0.35% in the top ten. Specimen: naive CD4+ T cells from PBMCs. Noted subset: CD45RA+ positively selected. This chain links TRBV11-2 with TRBJ1-3, with TRBD1 matching over 8 bases. The receptor comes from a man between 18 and 35 years old in good health. Some clones in this sample may be carry-over from other donors' samples. The CDR3 coding sequence is TGTGCCAGCAGCCCGGACAGGGTAGCTGGAAACACCATATATTTT. Protein product: CASSPDRVAGNTIYF.